This T cell receptor (beta chain) was obtained from a study of OX40 agonist ivuxolimab in advanced cancers. Findings and caveats of the study: Low normalized T-cell clonal expansion was additionally recorded for some nonresponders.

The method was immunoSEQ multiplex PCR; TCRdb's version includes in-frame clones alone and lacks a portion of them. The repertoire holds around 33,000 clones, with about four fifths as singletons. Trimming cost V 4 bases and J 8 bases; bases outside gene matches: 10. The CDR3 length is 16 residues. Germline values: CDR1 SGHDT, CDR2 YYEEEE. A remark on this clone: Its antigen is currently unknown.

This specimen was CD4+ or CD8+ T cells sorted from blood, taken in a trial of the OX40 agonist ivuxolimab. The chain is built from TRBV5-6 and TRBJ2-1, with TRBD2 matching 12 bases. The receptor comes from an adult with an advanced solid tumor such as melanoma, head and neck, liver or kidney cancer. The CDR3: CASSVLAGGQPHEQFF. The CDR3 DNA is TGTGCCAGCAGCGTACTAGCGGGGGGCCAACCCCATGAGCAGTTCTTC.